The rows below give T cell receptor beta chains drawn from one sample of a study of identical twins. TCRdb analysed the 5' RACE reads with MiXCR anew, one entry per CDR3 protein. Among about 700,000 distinct CDR3 sequences listed, less than 10% were seen once. The data also belong to a second study, concerning yellow fever vaccine responses in identical twins.

Sequenced: PBMCs. Receptor source: a woman under 30 in good health. Both conserved end residues are part of each CDR3. D genes are given only for firm matches. The size field is filled for only some rows; it gives once, few, many or a size class.

clone size	D gene	J gene	V gene	CDR3 DNA	CDR3 protein
.	.	TRBJ2-7	TRBV29-1	TGCAGCGTCTACCAGGGGAGCACCTACGAGCAGTACTTC	CSVYQGSTYEQYF
many	.	TRBJ2-2	TRBV7-2	TGTGCCAGCAGCATCGGGGGTCGCGGGGAGCTGTTTTTT	CASSIGGRGELFF
few	TRBD2	TRBJ2-1	TRBV20-1	TGCAGTGCTAGAGACCTACACCGTGAAGCGGGGGGGCCAGGGGCCAATGAGCAGTTCTTC	CSARDLHREAGGPGANEQFF
many	TRBD1	TRBJ1-4	TRBV12-3/TRBV12-4	TGTGCCAGCAGTTTAGGGCCGGGACAGGGTGGTGAAAAACTGTTTTTT	CASSLGPGQGGEKLFF
.	.	TRBJ2-3	TRBV7-2	TGTGCCAGCAGCTTAATGGGCGCTTGGTATTTT	CASSLMGAWYF
few	TRBD1	TRBJ2-1	TRBV10-3	TGTGCCATCAGGGTGACAGGGGACAATGAGCAGTTCTTC	CAIRVTGDNEQFF
few	.	TRBJ2-5	TRBV28	TGTGCCAGCATGGGGGCGAGGGGCGCAAGGGAGACCCAGTACTTC	CASMGARGARETQYF
many	.	TRBJ2-3	TRBV7-9	TGTGCCAGCAGCTTAGGTGGCGGGAACTCAGATACGCAGTATTTT	CASSLGGGNSDTQYF
.	.	TRBJ2-2	TRBV6-1	TGTGCCAGCAGATTCCTGTCGGGGACCGGGGAGCTGTTTTTT	CASRFLSGTGELFF
many	.	TRBJ1-2	TRBV20-1	TGCAGTGCTAGAGATCGCATAGGGCATGGCTACACCTTC	CSARDRIGHGYTF
.	.	TRBJ2-7	TRBV6-2/TRBV6-3	TGTGCCAGCAGTCCAAATGATCTATCCTACGAGCAGTACTTC	CASSPNDLSYEQYF
few	.	TRBJ1-2	TRBV20-1	TGCAGTGCTAGAGATCAGGGCGCTAACTATGGCTACACCTTC	CSARDQGANYGYTF
many	TRBD1	TRBJ2-7	TRBV4-3	TGCGCCAGCAGCCGATTGGGACAGGGGCTATACGAGCAGTACTTC	CASSRLGQGLYEQYF
.	TRBD1	TRBJ2-2	TRBV20-1	TGCAGTGCTAAACCCACAGGGGGGCCCGGGGAGCTGTTTTTT	CSAKPTGGPGELFF
few	.	TRBJ2-2	TRBV11-2	TGTGCCAGCAGCCCCATCGGGGCGGGGGCCTTCAACACCGGGGAGCTGTTTTTT	CASSPIGAGAFNTGELFF
.	.	TRBJ2-1	TRBV27	TGTGCCAGCAGTTTGAACAGGGAGTACAATGAGCAGTTCTTC	CASSLNREYNEQFF
many	TRBD1	TRBJ2-1	TRBV10-3	TGTGCCATCAGTGAGTCGATCGGACAGGGCTCCTACAATGAGCAGTTCTTC	CAISESIGQGSYNEQFF
.	.	TRBJ1-5	TRBV7-2	TGTGCCAGCAGCACGAGGGGTGCACCCCAGCCCCAGCATTTT	CASSTRGAPQPQHF
few	.	TRBJ2-7	TRBV5-1	TGCGCCAGCAGCCCAACCCGAGGCGGGTACTCCTACGAGCAGTACTTC	CASSPTRGGYSYEQYF